This T cell receptor beta chain stems from a study of cytomegalovirus exposure and HLA in healthy donors (dated by TCRdb to 2016 to 2017). Describing the broader study: An earlier analysis of about 560 of the donors reported 276 Gb of sequence data and 117 million unique TCR beta sequences obtained from roughly 170 million T cells. Around 330 gigabases of sequencing data and around 88 million unique TCR sequences made up an early release that covered some 640 HLA-typed donors. Of the 300 to 500 genotyped donors, approximately 80% were placed in the genetic ancestry cluster associated with self-reported Caucasian donors. The aim of the study was to test whether cataloging public T cell receptors could identify signatures of past pathogen exposure. The T cell repertoires of 666 subjects were profiled by immunosequencing and related to cytomegalovirus serostatus. Besides the first cohort of 550 to 750 subjects, a separate validation cohort made up of roughly 120 different subjects was used. To predict cytomegalovirus infection status, the study brought together high-throughput TCR immunosequencing, statistical association of individual TCRs with disease status, and machine learning. In a later analysis, previously published TCR beta repertoires from 550 to 700 donors were re-analyzed and high-resolution HLA genotyping was added so that TCR occurrence patterns could be studied. Rather than drawing on any new phenotypic data, the later analysis identified candidate immune exposures from TCR beta sequences and the way those sequences occurred across donors. An earlier analysis of roughly 600 of the donors used high-throughput TCR beta sequencing to judge whether each TCR beta V gene segment behaved as functional or pseudogenic. Donor age, sex, ethnicity and CMV serostatus were compiled alongside the repertoire data. A later genetic analysis took genome-wide SNP genotypes for 398 of the 666 donors and used that subset as a discovery cohort. Every repertoire in the discovery cohort had been generated on one and the same sequencing platform. HLA typing included class I and class II loci at four-digit resolution. Typing coverage differed by locus: A, B, C, DRB1 and DQB1 were typed in about 629-640 donors, DQA1 in 522, DPA1 in some 600, and DPB1 in approximately 450. Roughly five DR-DQ haplotypes were treated as single units for association and clustering because of strong linkage in the cohort. Across approximately 400 genotyped donors of the cohort, an average of about 250,000 unique TCR beta nucleotide sequences per donor were sequenced, and approximately 17% of those sequences were non-productive. Overall study outcomes, separate from this receptor: The authors suggested that the approach could potentially be generalized to other disease states and immunological phenotypes. In an earlier analysis of fewer than 750 of the donors, most TCR beta V segments were observed in productive rearrangements about 90% or about 30% of the time, broadly matching IMGT annotations. According to a later genetic analysis, donors in an Asian-associated ancestry cluster had fewer N-insertions in productive TCRs than the roughly 700-donor mean. Most TCR sequences were observed very rarely across donors, whereas some public TCRs were present in many individuals. According to a later analysis, TCR association rates differed among HLA loci, with DRB1 alleles showing the most associated TCRs and HLA-C alleles showing the fewest. The classifier was reported to diagnose cytomegalovirus status with high specificity and sensitivity in both the original cohort and the validation cohort. CMV serostatus was the only immune exposure information available for the cohort. In vitro tests confirmed that a few of the cytomegalovirus-associated TCR beta chains recognize cytomegalovirus antigens. Only TCR beta chains were sequenced in this cohort, and the absence of alpha or paired-chain data limited detectable features. Because some donors lacked HLA typing at each locus, the association tests relied only on the typed subset. At a false discovery rate of 0.05, a later analysis linked about 16,000 TCR beta sequences to specific HLA alleles. A further reported finding was that TCR beta sequences accurately predicted the HLA-A and HLA-B alleles for most subjects in the first cohort. In a later genetic analysis, a missense DCLRE1C variant was associated with V-gene and J-gene trimming of TCR beta chains, and the association was replicated in an independent cohort. When HLA alleles, especially DR and DQ, strongly co-occurred, TCR associations were difficult to assign to individual alleles. The earlier analysis of some 540 of the donors excluded roughly 17 rarely observed V segments, including chromosome 9 orphons, because counts were too low. A total of about 180 TCR beta chains were listed by the study as associated with cytomegalovirus. A later analysis found that HLA-associated TCR beta chains were more clonally expanded and had lower generation probabilities than equally common non-associated chains. Some IMGT-functional V segments, including TRBV6-2 and TRBV6-3, could not be distinguished by the 87-base-pair reads and were therefore excluded. Sequencing depth was assumed to be roughly uniform across donors in the presence/absence analyses, though that assumption may not hold. In a later analysis, most CMV-associated TCR beta chains were found to appear HLA-restricted, with HLA associations seemingly driven largely by CMV exposure. A later analysis reported that several top co-occurrence clusters appeared linked to parvovirus B19, influenza, CMV and Epstein-Barr virus. A cluster of highly shared sequence variants was judged likely to be a technical artifact of the sequencing pipeline. Linkage disequilibrium might explain the correlated functional status among segregating V segments, but an unknown experimental factor could not be ruled out.

The cohort consisted of hundreds of healthy bone marrow donors. At the time of sampling, every cohort member was nominally healthy, though immune exposures that went unrecorded were likely present. The donor tested CMV seronegative and was one of the 352 seronegative cohort members. A peripheral blood sample was collected from each donor, and TCR beta sequencing was performed on peripheral blood mononuclear cells. Genomic DNA was extracted from the blood cell samples with the Qiagen DNeasy Blood Extraction Kit. Concerning this clone: Its antigen remains undetermined. One base away there is no much larger clone; base qualities are not given.

Cut back by 8 bases and 1 base, the V and J ends lie 13 bases apart. Including the terminal cysteine and phenylalanine, the CDR3 comprises 14 residues. Left in the record is the CDR3 DNA by itself, 42 bases read in frame from the first base. The germline V gene encodes CDR1 MDHEN and CDR2 SYDVKM. The protocol used for the library was the immunoSEQ multiplex PCR assay. A mixture of 60 forward primers for TCR Vbeta segments and 13 reverse primers for TCR Jbeta segments was used in the multiplex PCR. A multiplex PCR assay on genomic DNA amplified the CDR3 region of rearranged TCR beta genes. On the Illumina HiSeq System, the amplified TCR beta libraries were sequenced as 87-base-pair reads. The study's processing was this. A later analysis tallied some 79 million unique TCR beta chains across the 666 repertoires, and around 9.9 million of those chains were shared by two or more donors. Raw reads were error-corrected and collapsed into unique sequences by a nearest-neighbor algorithm in which closely related sequences were merged to remove PCR and sequencing errors. V, D and J gene segments were assigned by aligning CDR3 sequences to IMGT reference sequences. For a sequence to be retained, a match of at least six nucleotides was required to both a V gene segment and a J gene segment. Rearrangements were called productive when the CDR3 lacked stop codons and stayed in frame with V and J; all others were non-productive. Following IMGT convention, CDR3 was defined as the stretch from the second conserved V-encoded cysteine to the conserved J-encoded phenylalanine. The earlier analysis of about 610 of the donors excluded sequences that lacked an unambiguous match to a single V gene segment. An earlier analysis of 550 to 650 of the donors classified V segments as functional when productive rearrangements were above 56.7% and as segregating when the standard deviation between donors was above 5%. A statistical classification framework was built to diagnose cytomegalovirus status from the catalog of TCR beta chain sequences. A later analysis assigned V and J genes by comparing TCR nucleotide sequences with IMGT/GENE-DB human TR gene sequences. The TCRdist pipeline was used in a later analysis to assign CDR3 sequences and most-parsimonious VDJ recombination scenarios. In a later analysis, each TCR beta chain was defined by its CDR3 amino acid sequence together with its V-gene family, and reads without a unique V-gene family were excluded. To address suspected cross-contamination and a sequencing artifact, a later analysis removed 450 to 700 highly shared, low-generation-probability nucleotide sequences. A later analysis calculated a clonal expansion index for each public chain from normalized within-repertoire ranks of inferred template counts. Generation probabilities in a later analysis came from a VDJ recombination model fitted to out-of-frame rearrangements, and those results were checked against IGoR. In a later analysis, hypergeometric tests were used to score TCR-TCR, TCR-HLA and TCR-CMV co-occurrence, with a repertoire-size bias correction applied to TCR pairs. A later analysis estimated false discovery rates by permuting HLA or CMV assignments 20 times. In a later analysis, co-occurring TCRs were grouped using DBSCAN, with TCRdist sequence similarity added in when clustering inside HLA-allele-positive subsets. Co-occurrence clustering excluded repertoires with fewer than 30,000 or more than 120,000 public chains, plus five with anomalous nucleotide sharing. TCRdb took this table from immuneACCESS and kept in-frame rearrangements with V and J called. Such tables lack part of the clones; where checked against another copy, unresolved V genes explain under half of the gap, and the rest is unexplained. From that table come the V and J calls and clone size; the DNA was used to work out D and trimming. The sample table lists about 93,000 clones, about 81% of them with a count of one. The top ten hold less than 3.5% of the sample.

In this chain, TRBV28 is recombined with TRBJ2-3; there is no confident call for the D gene. The clonotype comes from a woman between 40 and 50 years old in good health and CMV-seronegative. Sequenced: PBMCs. CDR3 loop: CASGREGGTDTQYF. The bases read TGTGCCAGCGGGCGAGAAGGTGGCACAGATACGCAGTATTTT.